The entry that follows covers one T cell receptor (beta chain) sequence. As yet, its antigen is unknown. Trimming pared 0 bases from V and 5 bases from J, leaving 10 bases between. CDR3 length: 14 amino acids. CDR1 is MNHEY, CDR2 SVGAGI, per germline. As for time point: peripheral blood 6 weeks after treatment start. The table came from immunoSEQ multiplex PCR; TCRdb's copy has only in-frame clones and leaves some out. The table has around 50,000 clones, approximately 90% seen once. The sample originates from a study of PD-L1 blockade in urothelial cancer. In the study overall: Blood was tested 3 weeks (second dose) and 6 weeks into treatment. A median blood sample held approximately 140,000 T cells and roughly 79,000 unique TCRs. Regarding the study as a whole: Durable-benefit patients had greater expansion of tumor-associated blood clones at 3 weeks.

V gene TRBV6-5 combines with J gene TRBJ2-5; perhaps TRBD1 as D (6 bases). The TCR was taken from a man in his 60s with urothelial cancer. Sequences were derived from PBMCs, sampled around atezolizumab (anti-PD-L1) treatment. CDR3 loop: CASSYSTGWETQYF. DNA for the CDR3: TGTGCCAGCAGTTACTCTACAGGGTGGGAGACCCAGTACTTC.